Reported below is one TCR beta chain. Its antigen is undetermined. The sample comes from a study of T cell repertoires in cytomegalovirus infection. Study summary: Selection of CMV epitopes for the study included recently identified HLA-C-restricted and well-studied HLA-B-restricted ones.

TCRdb re-analysed the reads in MiXCR, keeping a single row per CDR3 protein. The sample has hundreds of thousands of distinct CDR3 sequences, around 32% seen once. With 4 bases removed from V and 4 bases from J, the gap between germline ends came to 13 bases. The CDR3 consists of 14 residues. CDR1 and CDR2 from the germline V gene are LGHDT and YNNKEL (reference sequence). The starting material was cultured PBMCs, obtained from culture after CMV antigen stimulation. This chain joins TRBV3-1 and TRBJ1-2; unclear D gene. The TCR originated in a human donor in good health (CMV status not recorded). Some clones in this sample may be carry-over from other donors' samples. CDR3 residues: CASSLSRASYGYTF. Here the CDR3 DNA reads TGTGCCAGCAGCCTCTCGAGAGCGTCCTATGGCTACACCTTC. Full variable domain (rest looked up from reference TRBV3-1 and TRBJ1-2): DTAVSQTPKYLVTQMGNDKSIKCEQNLGHDTMYWYKQDSKKFLKIMFSYNNKELIINETVPNRFSPKSPDKAHLNLHINSLELGDSAVYFCASSLSRASYGYTFGSGTRLTVV.